This note documents a single T cell receptor (beta chain) sequence. This sample is part of a study of control samples from healthy donors and cancer patients. Libraries were prepared by immunoSEQ multiplex PCR; TCRdb keeps only in-frame clonotypes and omits some of them. The table shows almost 95,000 clones, with 90% occurring only once. The CDR3 length is 15 residues. Germline V CDR1 and CDR2: SGHNT, YYREEE (reference sequence). Trimming removed 0 bases from V and 7 bases from J; junction bases left unmatched: 7. The sequence derives from a woman between 18 and 29 years old in good health. The chain joins TRBV5-4 to TRBJ1-2, with 9 bases matching TRBD1. The sequenced material came from blood. CDR3 DNA: TGTGCCAGCAGCTTGGTTTCGGGACAGGGCGGTGGCTACACCTTC. This sequence encodes CASSLVSGQGGGYTF.